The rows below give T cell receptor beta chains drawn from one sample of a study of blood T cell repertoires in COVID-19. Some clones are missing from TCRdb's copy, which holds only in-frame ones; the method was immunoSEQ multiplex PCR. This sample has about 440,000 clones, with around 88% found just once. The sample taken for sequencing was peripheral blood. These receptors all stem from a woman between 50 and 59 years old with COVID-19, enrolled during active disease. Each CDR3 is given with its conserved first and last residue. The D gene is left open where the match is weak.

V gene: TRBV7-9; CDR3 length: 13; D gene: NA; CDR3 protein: CASSLGAYNEQFF
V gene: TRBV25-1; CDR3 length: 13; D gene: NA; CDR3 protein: CASRVDTLGEAFF
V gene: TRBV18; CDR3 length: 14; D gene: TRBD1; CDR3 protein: CASSAPGQDYEQYF
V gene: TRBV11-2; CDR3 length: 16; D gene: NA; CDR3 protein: CASSLQRGGGRTEAFF
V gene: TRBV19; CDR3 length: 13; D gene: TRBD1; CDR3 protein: CASCGTGKTEAFF
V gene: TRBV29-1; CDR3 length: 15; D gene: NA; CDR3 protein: CSVQRSAGSSDTQYF
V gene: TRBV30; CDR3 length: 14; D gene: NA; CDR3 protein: CAWSPALGVYGYTF
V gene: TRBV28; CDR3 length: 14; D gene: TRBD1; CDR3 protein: CASRTQTGDETQYF
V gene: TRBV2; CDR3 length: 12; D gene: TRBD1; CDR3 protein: CASSGGDRDSFF
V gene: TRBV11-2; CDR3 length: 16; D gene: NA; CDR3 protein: CASSFTNPGTALEQYF
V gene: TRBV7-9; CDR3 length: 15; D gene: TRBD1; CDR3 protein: CASSLTGQGFYEQYF